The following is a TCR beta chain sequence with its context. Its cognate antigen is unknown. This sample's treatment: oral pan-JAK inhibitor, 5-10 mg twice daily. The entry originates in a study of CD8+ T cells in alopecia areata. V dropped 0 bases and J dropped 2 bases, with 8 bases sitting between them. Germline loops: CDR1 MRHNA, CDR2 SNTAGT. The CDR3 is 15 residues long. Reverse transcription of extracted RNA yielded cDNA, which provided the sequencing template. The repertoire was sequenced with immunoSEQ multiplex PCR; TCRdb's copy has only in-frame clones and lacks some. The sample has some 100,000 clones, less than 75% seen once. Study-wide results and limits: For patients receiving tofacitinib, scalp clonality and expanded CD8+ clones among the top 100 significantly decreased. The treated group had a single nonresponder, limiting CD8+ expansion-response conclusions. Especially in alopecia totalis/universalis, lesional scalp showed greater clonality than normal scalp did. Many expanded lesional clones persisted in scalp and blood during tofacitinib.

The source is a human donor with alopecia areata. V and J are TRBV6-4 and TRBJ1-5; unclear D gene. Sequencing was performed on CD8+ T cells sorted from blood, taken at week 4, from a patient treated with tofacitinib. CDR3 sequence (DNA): TGTGCCAGCAGTGACTCGAACGATCGCAATCAGCCCCAGCATTTT. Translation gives CASSDSNDRNQPQHF.